The entry that follows covers one T cell receptor (beta chain) sequence. The protocol was immunoSEQ multiplex PCR, while the TCRdb copy is restricted to in-frame clones and leaves out a portion. The table includes more than 70,000 clones, roughly 78% detected once. Trimming pared 5 bases from V and 1 base from J, leaving 13 bases between. Germline V CDR1 and CDR2: LNHDA, SQIVND (reference sequence). This CDR3 is 15 amino acids long. The data were taken from a study of OX40 agonist ivuxolimab in advanced cancers. The sequencing here drew on CD4+ or CD8+ T cells sorted from blood, taken in a trial of the OX40 agonist ivuxolimab. This TCR was recovered from an adult with an advanced solid tumor such as melanoma, head and neck, liver or kidney cancer. This sequence joins TRBV19 and TRBJ2-3, with D perhaps TRBD1 (5 bases). For the CDR3, the DNA is TGTGCCAGTAGTGGAGTGCTAGGGGGCACAGATACGCAGTATTTT. Amino acids: CASSGVLGGTDTQYF.